This TCR beta chain was identified in a study of blood T cells in healthy people across ages. Study context: The capture of about one barcoded beta molecule per two T cells was achieved by template switching.

V was pared by 7 bases and J by 3 bases, with 10 bases between. This CDR3 has 14 amino acids. Germline values: CDR1 MNHGY, CDR2 SVAAGI. The second PCR ran roughly 6 to 11 cycles with a sample-barcoded 5' primer and J-beta primers. One entry per CDR3 protein, called by TCRdb with MiXCR from the 5' RACE reads. The table shows some 940,000 distinct CDR3 sequences, with roughly 29% occurring only once. Regarding this clonotype: Its antigen is unknown.

Study results and limitations: The study found more naive CD4+ cells and higher diversity in long-lived than aged donors.

These data were likewise used in another study, on T cells of mothers and their children.

The chain combines TRBV6-9 with TRBJ1-6; D is unresolved. The receptor was derived from a middle-aged woman in good health. The sample taken for sequencing was blood. In DNA form, the CDR3 reads TGTGCCAGCACACTGGACTTCTATAATTCACCCCTCCACTTT. Protein sequence: CASTLDFYNSPLHF.